This passage covers 9 T cell receptor beta chains from one sample sequenced in a study of T cell clonality in common variable immunodeficiency. This table comes from immunoSEQ multiplex PCR, and its TCRdb copy is limited to in-frame clones, with some not included. The specimen has 44,000 or so clones, none found just once. The sequenced sample consisted of peripheral blood mononuclear cells. The receptor set was obtained from a person between 18 and 75 years old in good health.

This clone was observed many times. The read gets to within 3 residues of the CDR3 end, and the germline J gene fills in the rest. The genes are TRBV6-4 and TRBJ2-1; D is possibly TRBD2 (6 bases). Trimming took 0 bases from V and 2 from J, leaving 8 bases between them. The CDR3 loop spans 15 amino acids. The V gene's germline CDR1 is MRHNA and CDR2 SNTAGT. CDR3: CASSDSAGTYNEQFF. The part of the CDR3 DNA that was read is TGTGCCAGCAGTGACTCGGCGGGGACCTACAATGAG.

This clone was seen repeatedly, ten times or more. Sequencing ends 3 residues short of the CDR3 end; the germline J gene provides the rest. V is TRBV28 and J is TRBJ2-7; the D gene is possibly TRBD1 (6 bases). Germline CDR1 reads MDHEN; CDR2 reads SYDVKM. The ends were cut back, 3 bases at V and 0 bases at J, with 12 bases in the middle. The CDR3 covers 15 residues. The sequenced CDR3 bases are TGTGCCAGCAGTTTGGCCCCGGACAGCTCCTACGAG. The encoded protein is CASSLAPDSSYE. The CDR3 in its entirety is CASSLAPDSSYEQYF.

This clone was detected ten times or more. The missing CDR3 end, 3 residues past where the read stops, is filled in from the germline J gene. The rearrangement joins TRBV5-6 to TRBJ2-7; 11 bases map to TRBD1. The CDR3 is made up of 14 amino acids. The V and J ends lost 10 bases and 2 bases, in that order; junction bases with no gene match: 8. The germline CDR1 and CDR2 sequences are SGHDT and YYEEEE. The CDR3 protein is CAGLDRGPTYEQYF. The sequenced part of the CDR3 DNA is TGTGCCGGCCTGGACAGGGGGCCGACCTACGAG. The full variable domain, its missing parts supplied by reference TRBV5-6 and TRBJ2-7, is DAGVTQSPTHLIKTRGQQVTLRCSPKSGHDTVSWYQQALGQGPQFIFQYYEEEERQRGNFPDRFSGHQFPNYSSELNVNALLLGDSALYLCAGLDRGPTYEQYFGPGTRLTVT.

This clone showed up many times. The missing CDR3 end, 3 residues past where the read stops, is filled in from the germline J gene. The rearrangement uses TRBV19 and TRBJ1-1; D is uncertain. CDR1 is LNHDA, CDR2 SQIVND, per germline (reference sequence). This CDR3 region has 14 residues. Trimming took 6 bases from V and 4 from J, leaving 15 bases between them. Incomplete CDR3 DNA: TGTGCCAGTAGCCGCCCGGGGTCGGGCACTGAA. Its protein product is CASSRPGSGTE. The full CDR3 sequence reads CASSRPGSGTEAFF. The full variable domain, its missing parts supplied by reference TRBV19 and TRBJ1-1, is DGGITQSPKYLFRKEGQNVTLSCEQNLNHDAMYWYRQDPGQGLRLIYYSQIVNDFQKGDIAEGYSVSREKKESFPLTVTSAQKNPTAFYLCASSRPGSGTEAFFGQGTRLTVV.

This clone was recorded many times. The read is 3 residues too short to cover the CDR3 end, so that end is filled in from the germline J gene. The genes are TRBV12-3 or TRBV12-4 and TRBJ1-1, with 7 bases identical to TRBD1. This CDR3 has 12 residues. The sequenced part of the CDR3 DNA is TGTGCCAGCACCCTAAGACAGGGAGAA. It specifies CASTLRQGE. In full, the CDR3 is CASTLRQGEAFF.

This clone was found many times. The CDR3 sequence is CASSPLAQADTQYF. CDR3 bases read: TGTGCCAGCAGTCCCTTGGCCCAGGCAGATACG. The chain recombines TRBV2 with TRBJ2-3; D unclear. The sequenced fragment ends 3 residues before the CDR3 boundary, so the rest is inferred from the germline J gene. Germline V gives CDR1 SNHLY, CDR2 FYNNEI. V was cut by 5 bases and J by 4 bases, with 13 bases left in between. The CDR3 runs to 14 residues.

In its sample, this clone was seen many times. With the read ending 3 residues before the CDR3 end, the germline J gene is used to fill in that end. The chain uses TRBV5-1 and TRBJ1-4; 9 bases agree with TRBD1. This CDR3 has 15 residues. V lost 3 bases and J lost 4; bases outside the gene matches: 4. Germline assignment: CDR1 SGHRS and CDR2 YFSETQ. Incomplete CDR3 DNA: TGCGCCAGCAGCTACGACAGGGGGATTAATGAAAAA. The encoded protein is CASSYDRGINEK. The CDR3 in its entirety is CASSYDRGINEKLFF. The full variable domain, completed using reference TRBV5-1 and TRBJ1-4, is KAGVTQTPRYLIKTRGQQVTLSCSPISGHRSVSWYQQTPGQGLQFLFEYFSETQRNKGNFPGRFSGRQFSNSRSEMNVSTLELGDSALYLCASSYDRGINEKLFFGSGTQLSVL.

This clone has a count of ten or more. The read is 3 residues too short to cover the CDR3 end, so that end is filled in from the germline J gene. This rearrangement joins TRBV2 to TRBJ2-7, with 9 bases aligning to TRBD1. Per the germline V gene, CDR1 is SNHLY and CDR2 is FYNNEI. The CDR3 loop spans 13 amino acids. The junction had 2 bases not matched to a gene; V was cut back by 6 bases and J by 2 bases. Here the CDR3 reads CASSHRGPYEQYF. Incomplete CDR3 DNA: TGTGCCAGCAGCCACAGGGGGCCCTACGAG.

At least ten counts were recorded for this clone. Read sequence stops 3 residues before the CDR3 end, and the germline J gene provides the missing end. This chain joins TRBV28 and TRBJ1-2, with 7 positions matching TRBD1. V lost 4 bases, J lost 1 base, and 9 bases stayed unmatched. CDR1 is MDHEN, CDR2 SYDVKM, per germline. The CDR3 runs 16 residues. Here the CDR3 reads CASSSGDRFFNYGYTF. Partial CDR3 DNA: TGTGCCAGCAGTTCCGGGGACAGATTTTTTAACTATGGC.